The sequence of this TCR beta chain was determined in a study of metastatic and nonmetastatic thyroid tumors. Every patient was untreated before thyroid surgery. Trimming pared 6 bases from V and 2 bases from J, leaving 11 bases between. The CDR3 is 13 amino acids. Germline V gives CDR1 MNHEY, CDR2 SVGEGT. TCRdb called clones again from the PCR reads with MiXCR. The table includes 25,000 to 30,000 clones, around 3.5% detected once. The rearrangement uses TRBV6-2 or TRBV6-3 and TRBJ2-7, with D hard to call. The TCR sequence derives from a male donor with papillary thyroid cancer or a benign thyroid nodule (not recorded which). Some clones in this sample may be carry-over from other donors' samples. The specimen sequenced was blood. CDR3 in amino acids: CASSTLVTYEQYF. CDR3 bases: TGTGCCAGCAGCACCCTGGTGACCTACGAGCAGTACTTC.